Listed here are 27 T cell receptor beta chains from one sample, sequenced in a study of cytomegalovirus exposure and HLA in healthy donors. PCR was performed using 60 Vbeta and 13 Jbeta primers. Assay used: immunoSEQ multiplex PCR; TCRdb lists only in-frame clones, some missing. The table shows 150,000 to 200,000 clones, with approximately 82% occurring only once. The sequenced sample was PBMCs. These receptors came from a man aged 18 to 30 in good health and CMV-seropositive.

This sequence joins TRBV5-1 and TRBJ2-7; TRBD1 matches at 11 bases. CDR1 SGHRS and CDR2 YFSETQ come from the germline V gene. V dropped 4 bases and J dropped 3; count of bases not matched to a gene: 0. CDR3 length: 13 residues. CDR3 loop: CASSGTGGYEQYF. The CDR3 region has the DNA TGCGCCAGCAGCGGGACAGGGGGCTACGAGCAGTACTTC. The variable domain in full, completed from reference TRBV5-1 and TRBJ2-7, reads KAGVTQTPRYLIKTRGQQVTLSCSPISGHRSVSWYQQTPGQGLQFLFEYFSETQRNKGNFPGRFSGRQFSNSRSEMNVSTLELGDSALYLCASSGTGGYEQYFGPGTRLTVT.

This rearrangement joins TRBV7-8 to TRBJ2-1, with TRBD2 identical over 7 bases. This CDR3 contains 14 residues. Germline lookup yields CDR1 SGHVS and CDR2 FQNEAQ. The V and J ends lost 1 base and 7 bases, in that order; junction bases with no gene match: 4. CDR3 DNA: TGTGCCAGCAGCTTAGGGCGGGAGTCGAATGAGCAGTTCTTC. It codes for CASSLGRESNEQFF.

V gene TRBV27 combines with J gene TRBJ2-2; TRBD2 matches at 7 bases. Germline assignment: CDR1 MNHEY and CDR2 SMNVEV (reference sequence). J lost 1 base, V lost 1 base, and 6 bases had no gene match. This CDR3 is 17 amino acids long. CDR3 DNA: TGTGCCAGCAGTTTATTTTCCTCGGGGGGGAACACCGGGGAGCTGTTTTTT. It yields the protein CASSLFSSGGNTGELFF.

The chain combines TRBV5-1 with TRBJ1-3; TRBD1 is a possible D gene (6 bases). Germline CDR1 reads SGHRS; CDR2 reads YFSETQ. Trimming removed 2 bases from V and 7 bases from J, with 16 bases in between. This CDR3 is built from 15 residues. The CDR3 reads CASSFADGDRNTIYF. Written as DNA, the CDR3 is TGCGCCAGCAGCTTCGCAGACGGCGACAGGAACACCATATATTTT.

The chain couples TRBV5-4 to TRBJ2-1, with TRBD2 identical over 10 bases. Germline assignment: CDR1 SGHNT and CDR2 YYREEE (reference sequence). V was pared by 0 bases and J by 8 bases, with 14 bases of the junction left unmatched. The CDR3 has 18 residues. CDR3 residues: CASSLDGSGRATGDEQFF. For the CDR3, the DNA is TGTGCCAGCAGCTTGGATGGAAGCGGGAGGGCCACGGGTGATGAGCAGTTCTTC.

This clone was observed at least ten times. The chain carries TRBV28 and TRBJ1-1, with D perhaps TRBD1 (5 bases). Trimming pared 7 bases from V and 9 bases from J, leaving 21 bases between. This CDR3 spans 14 amino acids. Per the germline V gene, CDR1 is MDHEN and CDR2 is SYDVKM. The DNA for the CDR3 is TGTGCCAGCAATCCAGGGATGGGGGGGGTACAAGCTTTCTTT. Its protein product is CASNPGMGGVQAFF.

The count of this clone is one. The chain joins TRBV2 to TRBJ2-5; D is uncertain. Germline CDR1 reads SNHLY; CDR2 reads FYNNEI. This CDR3 spans 17 amino acids. V lost 3 bases and J 5 bases, leaving 22 bases between the germline ends. The CDR3 sequence is CASSDIVRSLSVETQYF. In DNA, the CDR3 is TGTGCCAGCAGTGACATCGTGAGGTCGCTCTCGGTCGAGACCCAGTACTTC. Filled out from reference TRBV2 and TRBJ2-5, the complete variable domain reads EPEVTQTPSHQVTQMGQEVILRCVPISNHLYFYWYRQILGQKVEFLVSFYNNEISEKSEIFDDQFSVERPDGSNFTLKIRSTKLEDSAMYFCASSDIVRSLSVETQYFGPGTRLLVL.

This clone showed up just once. The chain joins TRBV15 to TRBJ1-4, with 10 bases lining up with TRBD1. The germline V gene encodes CDR1 LNHNV and CDR2 YYDKDF (reference sequence). The V gene end was trimmed by 3 bases and the J gene end by 7 bases; junction bases not matched to a gene: 8. The CDR3 covers 16 residues. CDR3 in amino acids: CATSSGVRDRGEKLFF. In DNA form, the CDR3 reads TGTGCCACCAGCAGTGGGGTTAGGGACAGGGGTGAAAAACTGTTTTTT.

This clone was recorded once. This chain uses TRBV14 with TRBJ2-1; possible D gene TRBD2, 6 bases. V shed 3 bases and J shed 9 bases, with 21 bases lying between them. This CDR3 is built from 16 residues. Germline V gives CDR1 SGHDN, CDR2 FVKESK. CDR3 in DNA: TGTGCCAGCAGCCAGGCTCAAGGACTACCAAAGACTGAGCAGTTCTTC. Protein product: CASSQAQGLPKTEQFF.

The chain links TRBV28 to TRBJ1-1; TRBD1 is a possible D gene (5 bases). This CDR3 has 11 amino acids. Looked up from germline, CDR1 is MDHEN and CDR2 is SYDVKM. V gave up 8 bases and J gave up 4 bases, with 8 bases separating them. CDR3 protein: CASGTFTEAFF. The CDR3 coding sequence is TGTGCCAGCGGGACTTTCACTGAAGCTTTCTTT.

The chain employs TRBV2 and TRBJ1-5; tentative D call: TRBD1 (6 bases). The CDR3 runs 15 residues. V shed 8 bases and J shed 6 bases, with 20 bases lying between them. Germline V gene sequence: CDR1 SNHLY, CDR2 FYNNEI. CDR3 sequence (DNA): TGTGCCAGCCGGGGGGGCCAACAGTCGAGTCAGCCCCAGCATTTT. Its translation is CASRGGQQSSQPQHF.

The chain uses TRBV29-1 and TRBJ1-1; TRBD1 agrees at 7 bases. Germline CDR1 is SQVTM and CDR2 is ANQGSEA. The CDR3 contains 14 residues. Losses at the gene ends were 4 bases for V and 1 base for J; bases not matched to a gene: 6. CDR3 sequence (DNA): TGCAGCGTTGGACAGGGCGGAGGGAACACTGAAGCTTTCTTT. Translating it yields CSVGQGGGNTEAFF.

The CDR3 coding sequence is TGTGCCATCAGTGATTCCCTGCGGGACCCCACAGATACGCAGTATTTT. It encodes CAISDSLRDPTDTQYF. The gene calls are TRBV10-3 and TRBJ2-3, with TRBD2 as a possible D gene (6 bases). The CDR3 is 16 residues long. With 3 bases removed from V and 2 bases from J, the gap between germline ends came to 15 bases. Germline CDR1 ENHRY, CDR2 SYGVKD.

The chain has TRBV27 and TRBJ1-3; D is ambiguous. The germline CDR1 and CDR2 sequences are MNHEY and SMNVEV (reference sequence). V dropped 6 bases and J dropped 0 bases, with 15 bases sitting between them. The CDR3 consists of 16 residues. The CDR3 coding sequence is TGTGCCAGCAGCCCGGGTACGATGGTCTCTGGAAACACCATATATTTT. The encoded protein is CASSPGTMVSGNTIYF.

The DNA for the CDR3 is TGTGCCAGCAGTTACTTAGCGGGAGGGAGCACCGGGGAGCTGTTTTTT. This codes for CASSYLAGGSTGELFF. The chain is built from TRBV11-2 and TRBJ2-2, with TRBD2 matching 11 bases. Trimming removed 6 bases from V and 4 bases from J; junction bases left unmatched: 7. Germline CDR1 reads SGHAT; CDR2 reads FQNNGV. The CDR3 spans 16 residues.

This clone was seen a single time. This chain joins TRBV2 and TRBJ1-5; a weak D match, TRBD1 (5 bases). CDR3 length: 14 residues. V was shortened by 4 bases and J by 4 bases, with 11 bases between the two germline ends. Germline CDR1 reads SNHLY; CDR2 reads FYNNEI. The CDR3 region has the DNA TGTGCCAGCAGTGGGGCCAGGGTTAATCAGCCCCAGCATTTT. It yields the protein CASSGARVNQPQHF.

V is TRBV15 and J is TRBJ1-4; no clear D gene. The CDR3 has 14 amino acids. Germline CDR1 is LNHNV and CDR2 is YYDKDF (reference sequence). Trimming took 4 bases from V and 1 from J, leaving 7 bases between them. CDR3 loop: CATSTRRTNEKLFF. CDR3 DNA sequence: TGTGCCACCAGCACCCGGAGAACTAATGAAAAACTGTTTTTT.

Worth noting for this clone: The junction shows a germline mismatch at one end, possibly a read error. This chain joins TRBV6-5 and TRBJ1-4; 10 bases are shared with TRBD1. The CDR3 consists of 15 residues. Germline CDR1 reads MNHEY; CDR2 reads SVGAGI. The CDR3 DNA reads TGTCCCAGCAGAGCCGGGACAGGGGCTAATGAAAAACTGTTTTTT. Protein sequence: CPSRAGTGANEKLFF.

This clone came up a few times. This chain uses TRBV4-2 with TRBJ1-1; 9 nucleotides line up with TRBD1. The CDR3 is 15 amino acids. The V segment lost 3 bases and the J segment 3 bases; nucleotides outside the gene matches: 5. Germline V lookup: CDR1 LGHNA, CDR2 YNFKEQ. CDR3 bases: TGTGCCAGCAGCCATAACAGGGGGCCGGACACTGAAGCTTTCTTT. This sequence encodes CASSHNRGPDTEAFF.

The rearrangement joins TRBV10-2 to TRBJ2-5; the match to TRBD2 covers 8 bases. CDR3 length: 14 amino acids. V lost 3 bases, J lost 6 bases, and 6 bases stayed unmatched. Looked up from germline, CDR1 is WSHSY and CDR2 is SAAADI. The CDR3 spells CASSDQREKKTQYF. In DNA, the CDR3 is TGCGCCAGCAGTGATCAGCGGGAGAAAAAGACCCAGTACTTC.

The chain has TRBV28 and TRBJ2-7, with 11 bases aligning to TRBD2. V dropped 6 bases and J dropped 1; count of bases not matched to a gene: 5. The CDR3 covers 15 residues. CDR1 and CDR2 (germline): MDHEN, SYDVKM. CDR3: CASSRRLAGSYEQYF. CDR3 coding DNA: TGTGCCAGCAGCCGTAGACTAGCGGGGTCCTACGAGCAGTACTTC. Full variable domain (missing parts from reference TRBV28 and TRBJ2-7): DVKVTQSSRYLVKRTGEKVFLECVQDMDHENMFWYRQDPGLGLRLIYFSYDVKMKEKGDIPEGYSVSREKKERFSLILESASTNQTSMYLCASSRRLAGSYEQYFGPGTRLTVT.

The chain has TRBV6-5 and TRBJ2-1; 7 bases agree with TRBD1. The CDR3 is 15 amino acids. Per germline, CDR1 MNHEY and CDR2 SVGAGI. Trimming removed 6 bases from V and 2 bases from J; junction bases left unmatched: 7. This CDR3 reads CASRVQGDPYNEQFF. The CDR3 region has the DNA TGTGCCAGCAGAGTCCAGGGGGACCCCTACAATGAGCAGTTCTTC.

The V gene is TRBV6-6, the J gene TRBJ2-5; perhaps TRBD2 as D (6 bases). The J call may be wrong; the DNA end is better matched by TRBJ2-7. The germline V gene encodes CDR1 MNHNY and CDR2 SVGAGI (reference sequence). This CDR3 is 16 amino acids long. CDR3 nucleotide sequence: TGTGCCAGCAGTTACTCGGGCGGGGTAAGCTCCTACGAGCAGTACTTC. This translates into CASSYSGGVSSYEQYF.

The chain is built from TRBV19 and TRBJ2-1, with D hard to call. Trimming left V 6 bases short and J 9 bases short, with 12 bases between. This CDR3 spans 12 amino acids. Germline CDR1 LNHDA, CDR2 SQIVND (reference sequence). CDR3 sequence: CASRSVGGEQFF. The CDR3 nucleotides read TGTGCCAGTAGAAGTGTCGGTGGTGAGCAGTTCTTC. Combining the CDR3 with reference TRBV19 and TRBJ2-1 gives the whole variable domain DGGITQSPKYLFRKEGQNVTLSCEQNLNHDAMYWYRQDPGQGLRLIYYSQIVNDFQKGDIAEGYSVSREKKESFPLTVTSAQKNPTAFYLCASRSVGGEQFFGPGTRLTVL.

The chain is built from TRBV7-8 and TRBJ1-2; 7 bases map to TRBD1. V dropped 3 bases and J dropped 2; count of bases not matched to a gene: 6. CDR1 is SGHVS and CDR2 is FQNEAQ in the germline V gene. The CDR3 consists of 15 residues. CDR3 sequence (DNA): TGTGCCAGCAGCTTCACGGAGGGGGCCAACTATGGCTACACCTTC. Residues: CASSFTEGANYGYTF. Drawing the rest from reference TRBV7-8 and TRBJ1-2, the complete variable domain is GAGVSQSPRYKVAKRGQDVALRCDPISGHVSLFWYQQALGQGPEFLTYFQNEAQLDKSGLPSDRFFAERPEGSVSTLKIQRTQQEDSAVYLCASSFTEGANYGYTFGSGTRLTVV.

This clone was detected a few times. This sequence joins TRBV10-2 and TRBJ2-7; D perhaps matches TRBD1 (5 bases). Germline V gene lookup returns CDR1 WSHSY and CDR2 SAAADI. CDR3 size: 11 residues. Trimming removed 10 bases at V and 6 bases at J, with 13 bases between. CDR3 loop: CATQSRVEQYF. Here the CDR3 DNA reads TGCGCCACCCAGTCCAGGGTCGAGCAGTACTTC.

The DNA for the CDR3 is TGTGCCAGTGTCTTTAGTGCCTCGGGTGGTGAGCAGTTCTTC. Protein sequence: CASVFSASGGEQFF. The chain employs TRBV19 and TRBJ2-1; no definite D call. V gave up 8 bases and J gave up 9 bases, with 20 bases separating them. This CDR3 has 14 residues. CDR1 and CDR2 from the germline V gene are LNHDA and SQIVND (reference sequence).